The 15 T cell receptor beta chains below all came from one sample that was sequenced in a study of beta chain features in type 1 diabetes. Study observations and caveats: A moderate, significant TCRB CDR3 shortening appeared in type 1 diabetes across four CD4+ subsets.

Their antigens remain unidentified. cDNA synthesis used the whole RNA isolate, giving expressed TCRB sequences. The data were produced by immunoSEQ multiplex PCR, yet TCRdb's version contains in-frame clones alone and is incomplete. The sample has roughly 400,000 clones; 8% to 10% are singletons. The sequenced material came from central memory CD4+ T cells from blood. The source is a man aged 25-45 years with type 1 diabetes.

This clone was detected many times. The chain recombines TRBV5-4 with TRBJ2-1; TRBD2 matches at 9 bases. The germline gives CDR1 SGHNT, CDR2 YYREEE (reference sequence). J was trimmed by 4 bases and V by 4 bases; bases with no gene match: 9. CDR3 length: 16 residues. The CDR3 DNA sequence: TGTGCCAGCAGCGTAAAGGGACTAGCTGAGTACAATGAGCAGTTCTTC. Translated, it gives CASSVKGLAEYNEQFF.

In DNA form, the CDR3 reads TGTGCCAGCAGCTCCTCCCCCTCCCTTTTGAAGACCCAGTACTTC. It codes for CASSSSPSLLKTQYF. The V call is TRBV7-8, the J call TRBJ2-5, with D unclear. From germline, CDR1 is SGHVS and CDR2 FQNEAQ. The CDR3 spans 15 residues. V lost 4 bases and J 6 bases, leaving 18 bases between the germline ends.

A few counts support this clone. V and J are TRBV18 and TRBJ1-5; D remains ambiguous. This CDR3 comprises 19 residues. Per the germline V gene, CDR1 is KGHSH and CDR2 is LQKENI. V was trimmed by 1 base and J by 2 bases, leaving 21 bases between them. The DNA of the CDR3 is TGTGCCAGCTCACCACGTTTATCCCAGGCCACTGGTGGCAATCAGCCCCAGCATTTT. It translates to CASSPRLSQATGGNQPQHF.

J is TRBJ2-5 and V is TRBV4-3, with TRBD2 as a possible D gene (6 bases). Germline V gives CDR1 LGHNA, CDR2 YSLEER. Trimming pared 1 base from V and 3 bases from J, leaving 15 bases between. CDR3 size: 16 residues. CDR3 loop: CASSQGSGGAEETQYF. DNA for the CDR3: TGCGCCAGCAGCCAAGGAAGTGGAGGGGCAGAAGAGACCCAGTACTTC.

This clone was seen only a few times. Being one base from a much bigger clone, this may be a read error. V usage is TRBV7-2 and J usage is TRBJ2-3; D gene ambiguous. Trimming took 6 bases from V and 2 from J, leaving 9 bases between them. Germline V gene sequence: CDR1 SGHTA, CDR2 FQGNSA. The CDR3 extends over 13 amino acids. The DNA for the CDR3 is TGTGCCAGCAGTCGCCCCGACACAGATACGCAGTATTTT. Its translation is CASSRPDTDTQYF. Looking up the rest from reference TRBV7-2 and TRBJ2-3 gives the full variable domain: GAGVSQSPSNKVTEKGKDVELRCDPISGHTALYWYRQSLGQGLEFLIYFQGNSAPDKSGLPSDRFSAERTGGSVSTLTIQRTQQEDSAVYLCASSRPDTDTQYFGPGTRLTVL.

This clone was detected only a few times. The rearrangement links TRBV7-9 to TRBJ2-1; the match to TRBD1 covers 7 bases. Germline-derived CDR1 and CDR2 are SEHNR and FQNEAQ (reference sequence). V lost 5 bases, J lost 7 bases, and 5 bases stayed unmatched. The CDR3 totals 13 residues. The chain's CDR3 is CASSNYRGNEQFF. The CDR3 region has the DNA TGTGCCAGCAGCAATTACAGGGGTAATGAGCAGTTCTTC.

There are a few counts of this clone. This chain uses TRBV29-1 with TRBJ2-5; tentatively, D is TRBD2 (7 bases). This CDR3 has 13 amino acids. Trimming left V 7 bases short and J 1 base short, with 13 bases between. Germline V gene sequence: CDR1 SQVTM, CDR2 ANQGSEA. As DNA, the CDR3 is TGCAGCGCCTTGGGGGGGCTCCAAGAGACCCAGTACTTC. It encodes CSALGGLQETQYF.

This clone has just a few counts. The chain is built from TRBV30 and TRBJ2-1; 7 bases agree with TRBD2. This CDR3 has 14 residues. CDR1 and CDR2 (germline): GTSNPN, SVGIG (reference sequence). The junction had 7 bases not matched to a gene; V was cut back by 4 bases and J by 4 bases. This CDR3 reads CAWTSGGPYNEQFF. CDR3 nucleotides: TGTGCCTGGACTAGCGGAGGGCCATACAATGAGCAGTTCTTC.

With respect to this clone: A single base separates this from a much larger clone, so it may be a read error. The chain is built from TRBV30 and TRBJ1-5; TRBD1 matches at 8 bases. CDR3 size: 14 residues. Germline loops: CDR1 GTSNPN, CDR2 SVGIG (reference sequence). Trimming took 2 bases from V and 7 from J; bases not matched to a gene: 7. CDR3: CAWSFTGGGQPQHF. The CDR3 coding sequence is TGTGCCTGGAGTTTTACAGGGGGGGGGCAGCCCCAGCATTTT. The full variable domain, completed using reference TRBV30 and TRBJ1-5, is SQTIHQWPATLVQPVGSPLSLECTVEGTSNPNLYWYRQAAGRGLQLLFYSVGIGQISSEVPQNLSASRPQDRQFILSSKKLLLSDSGFYLCAWSFTGGGQPQHFGDGTRLSIL.

The chain employs TRBV5-4 and TRBJ2-6; the match to TRBD1 covers 8 bases. Germline trimming cut 4 bases from V and 0 bases from J; bases unmatched to any gene: 6. Germline V gives CDR1 SGHNT, CDR2 YYREEE (reference sequence). CDR3 length: 17 residues. As DNA, the CDR3 is TGTGCCAGCAGCCCCGGGACAGGATTCTCTGGGGCCAACGTCCTGACTTTC. Translated, it gives CASSPGTGFSGANVLTF.

This clone showed up just a few times. The chain employs TRBV19 and TRBJ1-1; D perhaps matches TRBD1 (6 bases). Between the trimmed V and J ends, which lost 9 bases and 2 bases, there was a span of 10 bases. This CDR3 comprises 12 residues. Germline assignment: CDR1 LNHDA and CDR2 SQIVND (reference sequence). The CDR3 sequence: CASTGYNTEAFF. Here the CDR3 DNA reads TGTGCCAGCACAGGGTACAACACTGAAGCTTTCTTT.

The chain joins TRBV6-6 to TRBJ2-7, with TRBD1 identical over 9 bases. The CDR3 runs 14 residues. V lost 5 bases, J lost 6 bases, and 8 bases stayed unmatched. In germline, CDR1 is MNHNY, CDR2 SVGAGI (reference sequence). CDR3 loop: CASSQPGTGREQYF. DNA of the CDR3: TGTGCCAGCAGTCAGCCGGGGACAGGGCGCGAGCAGTACTTC.

This clone was observed a handful of times. A much larger clone differs from this one at a single base, so this may be a read error. The CDR3 protein is CASSQGGAGFQETQYF. The DNA for the CDR3 is TGCGCCAGCAGCCAAGGGGGGGCGGGCTTCCAAGAGACCCAGTACTTC. The chain combines TRBV4-1 with TRBJ2-5; the D gene could be TRBD1 or TRBD2 (6 bases each). Germline-derived CDR1 and CDR2 are MGHRA and YSYEKL. The CDR3 runs to 16 residues. Trimming pared 1 base from V and 1 base from J, leaving 13 bases between.

The rearrangement links TRBV11-2 to TRBJ1-1; D unclear. V shed 2 bases and J shed 0 bases, with 13 bases lying between them. The length of the CDR3 is 16 residues. Germline CDR1 reads SGHAT; CDR2 reads FQNNGV. The CDR3 DNA reads as TGTGCCAGCAGCTTACGGGGAGGGAACATGAACACTGAAGCTTTCTTT. It encodes CASSLRGGNMNTEAFF.

This clone was seen at least ten times. This sample includes further DNA sequences coding for the same CDR3. V is TRBV9 and J is TRBJ1-3, with D uncertain. Looked up from germline, CDR1 is SGDLS and CDR2 is YYNGEE. The CDR3 length is 14 residues. Trimming stripped 0 bases from V and 2 bases from J, with 6 bases between. The CDR3 nucleotides are TGTGCCAGCAGCGTAGGCGGACCTGGAAACACCATATATTTT. Protein product: CASSVGGPGNTIYF.